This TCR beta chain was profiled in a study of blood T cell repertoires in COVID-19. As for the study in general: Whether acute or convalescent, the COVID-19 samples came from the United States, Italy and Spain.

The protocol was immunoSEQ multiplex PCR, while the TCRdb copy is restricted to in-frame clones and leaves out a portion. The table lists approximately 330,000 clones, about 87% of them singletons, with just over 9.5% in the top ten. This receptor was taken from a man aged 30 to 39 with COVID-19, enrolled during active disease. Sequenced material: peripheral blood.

The CDR3 bases are TGTGCCAGCTCACCACCGGGGCCCAGGGCAGATACGCAGTATTTT. Its protein is CASSPPGPRADTQYF. V and J are TRBV18 and TRBJ2-3; maybe TRBD1 (5 bases). Germline assignment: CDR1 KGHSH and CDR2 LQKENI. The CDR3 covers 15 residues. Trimming took off 0 bases at V and 4 bases at J, with 11 bases between the two ends. Full variable domain (missing parts from reference TRBV18 and TRBJ2-3): NAGVMQNPRHLVRRRGQEARLRCSPMKGHSHVYWYRQLPEEGLKFMVYLQKENIIDESGMPKERFSAEFPKEGPSILRIQQVVRGDSAAYFCASSPPGPRADTQYFGPGTRLTVL.